A selection of T cell receptor beta chains follows, all from one sample in a study of Ad26.COV2.S vaccination and SARS-CoV-2 variants. This table comes from immunoSEQ multiplex PCR, and its TCRdb copy is limited to in-frame clones, with some not included. Of about 480,000 clones in the sample, approximately 90% were seen once. The sequencing used peripheral blood, collected in a trial of Ad26.COV2.S vaccine versus placebo. The receptors come from a person aged 18-65 years who received the Ad26.COV2.S COVID-19 vaccine or a placebo. Each CDR3 is given with its conserved first and last residue. D genes are given only for firm matches. Expanded clones are given a class, and other clones once, few, many or no size at all.

D: -; size: -; J: TRBJ2-7; V: TRBV6-5; CDR3: CASKPGSSLEKGYF; DNA: TGTGCCAGCAAGCCGGGCAGCTCACTTGAGAAGGGGTACTTC
D: TRBD2; size: -; J: TRBJ2-7; V: TRBV27; CDR3: CASSGPGLAIYEQYF; DNA: TGTGCCAGCAGTGGGCCGGGACTAGCAATCTACGAGCAGTACTTC
D: -; size: -; J: TRBJ1-2; V: TRBV30; CDR3: CAWSQNPDSNGYTF; DNA: TGTGCCTGGAGTCAAAACCCCGATTCGAATGGCTACACCTTC
D: -; size: -; J: TRBJ1-5; V: TRBV10-3; CDR3: CATKRQDLDQPQHF; DNA: TGTGCCACGAAAAGACAGGATCTAGATCAGCCCCAGCATTTT
D: TRBD2; size: -; J: TRBJ2-7; V: TRBV28; CDR3: CASSLYPWAGGSYEQYF; DNA: TGTGCCAGCAGTTTATACCCCTGGGCGGGAGGGTCTTACGAGCAGTACTTC
D: TRBD2; size: once; J: TRBJ2-7; V: TRBV14; CDR3: CASSRAGGRDYGYYEQYF; DNA: TGTGCCAGCAGCCGAGCGGGGGGGAGGGACTACGGATACTACGAGCAGTACTTC
D: TRBD2; size: -; J: TRBJ2-1; V: TRBV3-1/TRBV3-2; CDR3: CASSPQREAYNEQFF; DNA: TGTGCCAGCAGCCCCCAGCGGGAGGCCTACAATGAGCAGTTCTTC
D: -; size: -; J: TRBJ2-5; V: TRBV5-1; CDR3: CASSPGGRVQETQYF; DNA: TGCGCCAGCAGCCCCGGTGGAAGGGTACAAGAGACCCAGTACTTC
D: TRBD2; size: -; J: TRBJ2-1; V: TRBV6-6; CDR3: CASSRSGDPWGNEQFF; DNA: TGTGCCAGCAGTCGGAGCGGGGACCCTTGGGGAAATGAGCAGTTCTTC
D: -; size: -; J: TRBJ2-7; V: TRBV7-2; CDR3: CASSLHSGQNSPYEQYF; DNA: TGTGCCAGCAGCTTACACTCCGGACAGAATTCTCCCTACGAGCAGTACTTC
D: TRBD1; size: -; J: TRBJ1-3; V: TRBV4-3; CDR3: CASSQALGQGLSGNTIYF; DNA: TGCGCCAGCAGCCAAGCCCTAGGACAGGGCCTATCTGGAAACACCATATATTTT
D: -; size: -; J: TRBJ2-7; V: TRBV28; CDR3: CASRGGQKRLEQYF; DNA: TGTGCCAGCAGGGGGGGACAAAAGCGTCTAGAGCAGTACTTC
D: -; size: -; J: TRBJ2-2; V: TRBV6-5; CDR3: CASRRRGNTGELFF; DNA: TGTGCCAGCAGGCGCAGGGGGAACACCGGGGAGCTGTTTTTT
D: -; size: -; J: TRBJ1-2; V: TRBV9; CDR3: CASSVGGKGYTF; DNA: TGTGCCAGCAGCGTGGGGGGCAAGGGCTACACCTTC
D: TRBD2; size: -; J: TRBJ2-1; V: TRBV27; CDR3: CASSLPTSGPRGTNEQFF; DNA: TGTGCCAGCAGTTTACCGACTAGCGGGCCAAGGGGAACCAATGAGCAGTTCTTC
D: -; size: -; J: TRBJ2-1; V: TRBV9; CDR3: CASSPYRSNNEQFF; DNA: TGTGCCAGCAGCCCCTACAGGAGCAACAATGAGCAGTTCTTC
D: -; size: -; J: TRBJ1-2; V: TRBV28; CDR3: CASSLRGTYGYTF; DNA: TGTGCCAGCAGTCTACGAGGAACTTATGGCTACACCTTC
D: TRBD1; size: once; J: TRBJ1-4; V: TRBV11-1; CDR3: CASSYDRGAEKLFF; DNA: TGTGCCAGCAGCTACGACAGGGGGGCCGAAAAACTGTTTTTT
D: TRBD1; size: -; J: TRBJ1-5; V: TRBV27; CDR3: CASSSTGPNQPQHF; DNA: TGTGCCAGCAGTTCGACAGGGCCCAATCAGCCCCAGCATTTT
D: -; size: -; J: TRBJ1-2; V: TRBV30; CDR3: CALEGGGYTF; DNA: TGTGCCTTGGAAGGGGGGGGCTACACCTTC
D: TRBD1; size: -; J: TRBJ2-5; V: TRBV5-6; CDR3: CASSLYRGETQYF; DNA: TGTGCCAGCAGCTTGTACAGGGGAGAGACCCAGTACTTC
D: -; size: -; J: TRBJ1-2; V: TRBV7-2; CDR3: CASSLGDRYTF; DNA: TGTGCCAGCAGCTTAGGAGACCGCTACACCTTC
D: TRBD1; size: -; J: TRBJ1-5; V: TRBV19; CDR3: CASSPDRAQPQHF; DNA: TGTGCCAGTAGTCCTGACAGGGCTCAGCCCCAGCATTTT
D: -; size: -; J: TRBJ1-5; V: TRBV3-1/TRBV3-2; CDR3: CASSHRRPGVGQPQHF; DNA: TGTGCCAGCAGCCACCGCCGGCCAGGGGTCGGTCAGCCCCAGCATTTT
D: TRBD1; size: -; J: TRBJ1-5; V: TRBV4-3; CDR3: CASSPDRDNQPQHF; DNA: TGCGCCAGCAGCCCGGACAGGGACAATCAGCCCCAGCATTTT
D: TRBD2; size: -; J: TRBJ2-1; V: TRBV10-3; CDR3: CAISKLAGGEQFF; DNA: TGTGCCATCAGTAAACTAGCGGGGGGAGAGCAGTTCTTC
D: -; size: few; J: TRBJ2-7; V: TRBV10-2; CDR3: CASREGDEQYF; DNA: TGCGCCAGCAGGGAGGGGGACGAGCAGTACTTC
D: -; size: -; J: TRBJ1-2; V: TRBV28; CDR3: CASSSPIVGYTF; DNA: TGTGCCAGCAGTTCTCCCATCGTGGGCTACACCTTC
D: -; size: -; J: TRBJ2-1; V: TRBV6-5; CDR3: CASSYSSGPSRNEQFF; DNA: TGTGCCAGCAGTTACTCCAGCGGGCCGTCGCGGAATGAGCAGTTCTTC
D: -; size: -; J: TRBJ2-7; V: TRBV5-1; CDR3: CASRSTQGRSYEQYF; DNA: TGCGCCAGCAGGTCGACACAGGGCCGTTCCTACGAGCAGTACTTC
D: -; size: -; J: TRBJ2-1; V: TRBV9; CDR3: CASSVGIADRYEQFF; DNA: TGTGCCAGCAGCGTAGGAATCGCAGATCGCTATGAGCAGTTCTTC
D: TRBD2; size: -; J: TRBJ2-7; V: TRBV7-6; CDR3: CASSLGGTSGMYEQYF; DNA: TGTGCCAGCAGCTTAGGGGGGACTAGCGGGATGTACGAGCAGTACTTC
D: -; size: -; J: TRBJ2-7; V: TRBV4-3; CDR3: CASSQVRGSYEQYF; DNA: TGCGCCAGCAGCCAAGTGCGCGGATCCTACGAGCAGTACTTC
D: TRBD1; size: once; J: TRBJ2-1; V: TRBV5-1; CDR3: CASTHGQGSAKQFF; DNA: TGCGCCAGCACCCATGGACAGGGCTCAGCGAAGCAGTTCTTC
D: -; size: few; J: TRBJ1-5; V: TRBV6-6; CDR3: CASSYGAGLEAQHF; DNA: TGTGCCAGCAGTTACGGGGCGGGCTTGGAGGCCCAGCATTTT
D: -; size: -; J: TRBJ1-4; V: TRBV5-4; CDR3: CASSLGGTTNEKLFF; DNA: TGTGCCAGCAGCTTGGGGGGGACAACTAATGAAAAACTGTTTTTT
D: -; size: -; J: TRBJ1-1; V: TRBV29-1; CDR3: CSAMAGNTEAFF; DNA: TGCAGCGCTATGGCAGGCAATACTGAAGCTTTCTTT
D: TRBD1; size: -; J: TRBJ1-1; V: TRBV29-1; CDR3: CSARTGGTEAFF; DNA: TGCAGCGCCCGGACAGGGGGCACTGAAGCTTTCTTT
D: -; size: -; J: TRBJ2-6; V: TRBV19; CDR3: CASSIFDGGSGANVLTF; DNA: TGTGCCAGTAGTATTTTCGACGGAGGCTCTGGGGCCAACGTCCTGACTTTC
D: -; size: -; J: TRBJ2-7; V: TRBV6-2/TRBV6-3; CDR3: CASSTIGTLTHEQYF; DNA: TGTGCCAGCAGTACGATCGGGACCCTTACTCACGAGCAGTACTTC
D: -; size: once; J: TRBJ1-1; V: TRBV28; CDR3: CASSFAVGGTFF; DNA: TGTGCCAGCAGTTTCGCCGTCGGGGGAACTTTCTTT
D: -; size: -; J: TRBJ2-1; V: TRBV5-1; CDR3: CASSLDSYNEQFF; DNA: TGCGCCAGCAGCTTAGACTCGTACAATGAGCAGTTCTTC
D: -; size: -; J: TRBJ2-6; V: TRBV6-5; CDR3: CAGGGSGANVLTF; DNA: TGTGCCGGGGGAGGCTCTGGGGCCAACGTCCTGACTTTC
D: -; size: -; J: TRBJ1-2; V: TRBV27; CDR3: CASGRDMGYTF; DNA: TGTGCCAGCGGTAGGGATATGGGCTACACCTTC
D: TRBD2; size: -; J: TRBJ2-1; V: TRBV30; CDR3: CAWGLAWVGEQFF; DNA: TGTGCCTGGGGACTAGCGTGGGTAGGTGAGCAGTTCTTC
D: TRBD2; size: once; J: TRBJ2-1; V: TRBV5-4; CDR3: CASSSGTSNEQFF; DNA: TGTGCCAGCAGCTCCGGGACTAGTAATGAGCAGTTCTTC
D: TRBD1; size: few; J: TRBJ1-5; V: TRBV24-1; CDR3: CATSRTGAGNQPQHF; DNA: TGTGCCACCAGCAGAACAGGGGCCGGCAATCAGCCCCAGCATTTT
D: -; size: -; J: TRBJ1-1; V: TRBV19; CDR3: CASSQGLPLRVNTEAFF; DNA: TGTGCCAGTAGTCAGGGACTCCCTTTGCGTGTGAACACTGAAGCTTTCTTT
D: -; size: -; J: TRBJ1-5; V: TRBV6-2/TRBV6-3; CDR3: CASGPNQPQHF; DNA: TGTGCCAGCGGCCCCAATCAGCCCCAGCATTTT
D: -; size: -; J: TRBJ2-7; V: TRBV10-3; CDR3: CAISGGPAYEQYF; DNA: TGTGCCATCAGTGGAGGGCCCGCCTACGAGCAGTACTTC
D: -; size: -; J: TRBJ2-2; V: TRBV5-4; CDR3: CASSLATGELFF; DNA: TGTGCCAGCAGCTTGGCAACCGGGGAGCTGTTTTTT
D: -; size: -; J: TRBJ1-1; V: TRBV11-2; CDR3: CASSFLTAPEAFF; DNA: TGTGCCAGCAGCTTTCTGACAGCCCCAGAAGCTTTCTTT
D: TRBD2; size: -; J: TRBJ2-1; V: TRBV20-1; CDR3: CSASRASGREQFF; DNA: TGCAGTGCTAGTAGGGCTAGCGGGAGGGAGCAGTTCTTC
D: TRBD1; size: -; J: TRBJ2-1; V: TRBV28; CDR3: CASSEGTGRDDEQFF; DNA: TGTGCCAGCAGCGAAGGGACAGGGAGGGACGATGAGCAGTTCTTC
D: -; size: -; J: TRBJ2-7; V: TRBV6-5; CDR3: CASSVVGGSYEQYF; DNA: TGTGCCAGCAGCGTGGTGGGGGGAAGTTACGAGCAGTACTTC
D: TRBD2; size: few; J: TRBJ2-1; V: TRBV27; CDR3: CASRASGRGYNEQFF; DNA: TGTGCCAGCAGGGCTAGCGGGAGGGGTTACAATGAGCAGTTCTTC
D: -; size: -; J: TRBJ2-2; V: TRBV7-9; CDR3: CASSYPQGVSPGELFF; DNA: TGTGCCAGCAGCTACCCACAGGGTGTTTCCCCCGGGGAGCTGTTTTTT